Sequencing of this TCR beta chain was carried out in a study of OX40 agonist ivuxolimab in advanced cancers. Overall study context: Patients were approximately 80% male with ages roughly 20 to 90, mean about 54. Findings of the study overall: The specificity for antigen of the expanded peripheral T cells was not determined. Relative to CD4+ cells, CD8+ T cells on average had more expanded clones.

As regards this clone: What it recognizes is unknown.

The length of the CDR3 is 11 residues. The germline gives CDR1 MNHNS, CDR2 SASEGT. Trimming took 6 bases from V and 1 from J, leaving 3 bases between them. The assay was immunoSEQ multiplex PCR, and TCRdb's table has in-frame clones only and misses some. The sample holds 75,000 to 95,000 clones, about 91% seen once. The sequence was obtained from an adult with an advanced solid tumor such as melanoma, head and neck, liver or kidney cancer. The material sequenced was CD4+ or CD8+ T cells sorted from blood, taken in a trial of the OX40 agonist ivuxolimab. The chain uses TRBV6-1 and TRBJ1-1; D remains unclear. The CDR3 region is CASRSNTEAFF. The CDR3 region has the DNA TGTGCCAGCAGGTCGAACACTGAAGCTTTCTTT.